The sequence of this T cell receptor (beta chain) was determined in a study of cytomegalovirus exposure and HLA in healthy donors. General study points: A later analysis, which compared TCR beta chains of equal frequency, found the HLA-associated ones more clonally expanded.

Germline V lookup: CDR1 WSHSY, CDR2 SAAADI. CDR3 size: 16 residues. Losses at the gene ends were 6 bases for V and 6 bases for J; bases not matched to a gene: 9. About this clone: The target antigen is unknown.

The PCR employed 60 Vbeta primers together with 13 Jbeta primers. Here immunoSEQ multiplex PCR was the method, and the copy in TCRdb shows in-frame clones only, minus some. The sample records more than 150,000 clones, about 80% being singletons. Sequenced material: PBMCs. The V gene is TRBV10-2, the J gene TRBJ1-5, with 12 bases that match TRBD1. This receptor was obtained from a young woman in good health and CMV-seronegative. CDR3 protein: CASRHAGTGGSQPQHF. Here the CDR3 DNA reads TGCGCCAGCAGACACGCCGGGACAGGGGGCAGTCAGCCCCAGCATTTT.